The 25 T cell receptor beta chains below come from one sample, sequenced in a study of blood T cell repertoires in COVID-19. Only in-frame clones appear in the TCRdb table, and some are missing; sequencing was by immunoSEQ multiplex PCR. The sample yields approximately 530,000 clones, around nine tenths seen once. Sequenced material: peripheral blood. These receptors were taken from a woman aged 50 to 65 with COVID-19, enrolled during active disease.

This clone was seen a handful of times. The chain links TRBV7-8 to TRBJ1-2, with D tentatively TRBD1 (5 bases). This CDR3 is 16 amino acids long. Germline V gene lookup returns CDR1 SGHVS and CDR2 FQNEAQ. Trimming cost V 1 base and J 4 bases, with 16 bases left between them. CDR3 sequence: CASSLEIRGGVYGYTF. The CDR3, as DNA: TGTGCCAGCAGCTTAGAAATTAGAGGAGGGGTCTATGGCTACACCTTC.

This chain joins TRBV3-1 (or the pseudogene TRBV3-2) and TRBJ2-1, with D possibly TRBD1 on 6 matching bases. Germline CDR1 and CDR2: LGHDT and YNNKEL (reference sequence). CDR3 length: 15 amino acids. Trimming stripped 4 bases from V and 9 bases from J, with 19 bases between. CDR3 DNA: TGTGCCAGCAGCCTCCTGCAGGGCGTGGGGGCTGAGCAGTTCTTC. It encodes CASSLLQGVGAEQFF.

This clone was counted a single time. The rearrangement links TRBV2 to TRBJ1-2, with D hard to call. V lost 7 bases to trimming and J lost 8 bases, with 23 bases between them. The CDR3 sequence is 15 residues long. CDR1 and CDR2 (germline): SNHLY, FYNNEI. CDR3 sequence: CASNRGRSIDGGYTF. CDR3 coding DNA: TGTGCCAGCAACCGGGGAAGGTCGATCGACGGCGGCTACACCTTC.

V gene TRBV7-8 combines with J gene TRBJ1-5; 9 bases are shared with TRBD1. V shed 1 base and J 6 bases; nucleotides not matched to a gene: 4. From germline, CDR1 is SGHVS and CDR2 FQNEAQ. CDR3 size: 15 residues. CDR3 DNA sequence: TGTGCCAGCAGCTTAGGGACAGGGGAACGTCAGCCCCAGCATTTT. Translating gives CASSLGTGERQPQHF.

V usage is TRBV6-5 and J usage is TRBJ1-1, with TRBD1 identical over 8 bases. The CDR3 totals 14 residues. Germline trimming cut 2 bases from V and 5 bases from J; bases unmatched to any gene: 4. The germline CDR1 and CDR2 sequences are MNHEY and SVGAGI. The CDR3 region is CASSYQGAVTEAFF. CDR3 sequence (DNA): TGTGCCAGCAGTTACCAGGGGGCGGTGACTGAAGCTTTCTTT.

The chain joins TRBV2 to TRBJ1-6, with a weak D call TRBD1 (6 bases). The germline CDR1 and CDR2 sequences are SNHLY and FYNNEI. CDR3 length equals 14 residues. Trimming took off 4 bases at V and 3 bases at J, with 7 bases between the two ends. The CDR3 DNA follows: TGTGCCAGCAGTGCGGACAGCTATAATTCACCCCTCCACTTT. It translates to CASSADSYNSPLHF. The whole variable domain, remainder taken from reference TRBV2 and TRBJ1-6, is EPEVTQTPSHQVTQMGQEVILRCVPISNHLYFYWYRQILGQKVEFLVSFYNNEISEKSEIFDDQFSVERPDGSNFTLKIRSTKLEDSAMYFCASSADSYNSPLHFGNGTRLTVT.

CDR3 sequence reads: CASRNPGLTYEQYF. CDR3 bases: TGTGCCAGCAGGAACCCGGGATTGACATACGAGCAGTACTTC. The rearrangement links TRBV6-5 to TRBJ2-7, with TRBD2 as a possible D gene (5 bases). CDR3 length: 14 residues. Per germline, CDR1 MNHEY and CDR2 SVGAGI. Trimming pared 6 bases from V and 4 bases from J, leaving 16 bases between.

This chain uses TRBV27 with TRBJ1-2; maybe TRBD1 (5 bases). In germline, CDR1 is MNHEY, CDR2 SMNVEV (reference sequence). This CDR3 is 14 amino acids long. Trimming left V 2 bases short and J 0 bases short, with 7 bases between. CDR3 region: CASSLGAPNYGYTF. The CDR3 DNA reads TGTGCCAGCAGTTTAGGGGCCCCTAACTATGGCTACACCTTC.

V is TRBV18 and J is TRBJ1-1, with TRBD1 matching 9 bases. The germline gives CDR1 KGHSH, CDR2 LQKENI. V lost 2 bases, J lost 1 base, and 2 bases stayed unmatched. CDR3 length: 15 amino acids. The CDR3 nucleotides are TGTGCCAGCTCACCAGGGACAGGGAGGAACACTGAAGCTTTCTTT. This sequence encodes CASSPGTGRNTEAFF.

This clone was recorded only once. This chain links TRBV7-9 with TRBJ1-1; D gene uncertain. The CDR3 spans 14 residues. Germline lookup yields CDR1 SEHNR and CDR2 FQNEAQ (reference sequence). V was cut by 0 bases and J by 11 bases, with 16 bases left in between. This chain's CDR3 is CASSLAQVSTQAFF. CDR3 DNA sequence: TGTGCCAGCAGCTTAGCCCAGGTCTCGACCCAGGCTTTCTTT.

The chain uses TRBV27 and TRBJ2-2, with 7 bases fitting TRBD1. This CDR3 region has 14 residues. CDR1 MNHEY and CDR2 SMNVEV come from the germline V gene (reference sequence). With V trimmed by 8 bases and J by 0 bases, 3 bases remained unmatched. CDR3 in amino acids: CASSGTANTGELFF. CDR3 nucleotide sequence: TGTGCCAGCTCCGGGACAGCGAACACCGGGGAGCTGTTTTTT.

This clone was seen a few times. J is TRBJ1-1 and V is TRBV9; D possibly corresponds to TRBD1 (6 bases). Germline loops: CDR1 SGDLS, CDR2 YYNGEE. The V end lost 4 bases, the J end lost 2 bases, and 9 bases lay between the germline ends. This CDR3 region has 13 residues. CDR3 nucleotides: TGTGCCAGCAGCCCGGACAGTAACACTGAAGCTTTCTTT. It is translated as CASSPDSNTEAFF.

The J gene is TRBJ1-1, the V gene TRBV2; TRBD1 is a possible D gene (6 bases). The V end was cut by 4 bases, the J end by 10 bases, with 19 bases between. The V gene's germline CDR1 is SNHLY and CDR2 FYNNEI. This CDR3 has 14 residues. The CDR3 DNA follows: TGTGCCAGCAGTGGGGGGCAGGGAACCTTAAGAGCTTTCTTT. Its translation: CASSGGQGTLRAFF.

The V and J genes are TRBV10-3 and TRBJ2-2; 14 nucleotides match TRBD2. Germline-derived CDR1 and CDR2 are ENHRY and SYGVKD. With 10 bases clipped from V and 3 bases from J, the junction kept 7 bases outside the gene matches. The CDR3 covers 16 residues. CDR3 sequence (DNA): TGTGCCACTCTTCCGGGACTAGCGGGGGACACCGGGGAGCTGTTTTTT. Amino acid sequence: CATLPGLAGDTGELFF.

The genes are TRBV10-3 and TRBJ2-3; TRBD1 is a possible D gene (6 bases). CDR3 length equals 15 residues. Trimming stripped 2 bases from V and 3 bases from J, with 12 bases between. Per germline, CDR1 ENHRY and CDR2 SYGVKD. Written as DNA, the CDR3 is TGTGCCATCAGTGAGGGGGGCCTGGGAACAGATACGCAGTATTTT. Translating it yields CAISEGGLGTDTQYF.

Concerning this clone: The sample contains more than one DNA sequence encoding this CDR3. The chain recombines TRBV5-4 with TRBJ1-2; 10 nucleotides match TRBD1. This CDR3 has 14 residues. Germline CDR1 and CDR2: SGHNT and YYREEE (reference sequence). The V and J ends lost 2 bases and 8 bases, in that order; junction bases with no gene match: 6. The DNA of the CDR3 is TGTGCCAGCAGCTTTGGGACAGGGGATCGAGGCTACACCTTC. It encodes CASSFGTGDRGYTF. The full variable domain, its missing parts supplied by reference TRBV5-4 and TRBJ1-2, is ETGVTQSPTHLIKTRGQQVTLRCSSQSGHNTVSWYQQALGQGPQFIFQYYREEENGRGNFPPRFSGLQFPNYSSELNVNALELDDSALYLCASSFGTGDRGYTFGSGTRLTVV.

The CDR3 nucleotides are TGTGCCAGCACCGGGACTAGCGGGGGGGATACGCAGTATTTT. It yields the protein CASTGTSGGDTQYF. This chain uses TRBV3-1 (or the pseudogene TRBV3-2) with TRBJ2-3; 15 nucleotides agree with TRBD2. The V segment lost 7 bases and the J segment 6 bases; nucleotides outside the gene matches: 2. The CDR3 contains 14 residues. Germline-derived CDR1 and CDR2 are LGHDT and YNNKEL (reference sequence).

The V call is TRBV27, the J call TRBJ2-2; D might be TRBD1 (5 bases). Germline CDR1 MNHEY, CDR2 SMNVEV (reference sequence). The CDR3 consists of 14 residues. V was clipped by 8 bases and J by 0 bases, with 10 bases between them. Here the CDR3 reads CASGQTANTGELFF. CDR3 DNA: TGTGCCAGCGGTCAGACAGCGAACACCGGGGAGCTGTTTTTT.

This chain connects TRBV28 to TRBJ1-1, with 7 bases fitting TRBD1. V trimming: 9 bases; J trimming: 5 bases; junction bases outside the gene matches: 18. This CDR3 region has 16 residues. Per germline, CDR1 MDHEN and CDR2 SYDVKM. CDR3 loop: CASLRGRQGMLTEAFF. CDR3 in DNA: TGTGCCAGTCTTCGAGGAAGACAGGGAATGCTAACTGAAGCTTTCTTT.

This clone was observed a few times. The chain has TRBV5-1 and TRBJ1-5; 8 nucleotides line up with TRBD1. The CDR3 contains 15 residues. Germline V gene sequence: CDR1 SGHRS, CDR2 YFSETQ. J lost 1 base, V lost 7 bases, and 7 bases had no gene match. CDR3 sequence (DNA): TGCGCCAGCCGACAGGGGACCCAAAGCAATCAGCCCCAGCATTTT. This sequence encodes CASRQGTQSNQPQHF. Using reference TRBV5-1 and TRBJ1-5 for the parts outside the CDR3, the full variable domain is KAGVTQTPRYLIKTRGQQVTLSCSPISGHRSVSWYQQTPGQGLQFLFEYFSETQRNKGNFPGRFSGRQFSNSRSEMNVSTLELGDSALYLCASRQGTQSNQPQHFGDGTRLSIL.

The chain recombines TRBV4-2 with TRBJ1-1; 8 bases match TRBD1. With V trimmed by 4 bases and J by 6 bases, 19 bases remained unmatched. This CDR3 contains 18 residues. Germline V lookup: CDR1 LGHNA, CDR2 YNFKEQ. In DNA form, the CDR3 reads TGTGCCAGCAGCCCCAAAGGAGGCAGGGGGCTATTGTACCCTGAAGCTTTCTTT. It is translated as CASSPKGGRGLLYPEAFF.

This clone was counted once. The chain links TRBV18 to TRBJ1-3; D is uncertain. The germline V gene encodes CDR1 KGHSH and CDR2 LQKENI. V was cut by 0 bases and J by 5 bases, with 8 bases left in between. This CDR3 has 14 residues. This chain's CDR3 is CASSPPISRNTIYF. As DNA, the CDR3 is TGTGCCAGCTCACCACCTATAAGCCGAAACACCATATATTTT.

V is TRBV19 and J is TRBJ1-5; TRBD1 is a possible D gene (6 bases). Trimming removed 1 base from V and 6 bases from J, with 13 bases in between. CDR1 is LNHDA and CDR2 is SQIVND in the germline V gene (reference sequence). This CDR3 region has 15 residues. The CDR3, as DNA: TGTGCCAGTAGTATAGTGTCAGGGGCTAGTCAGCCCCAGCATTTT. Its protein product is CASSIVSGASQPQHF.

The chain combines TRBV6-1 with TRBJ1-1; 7 positions agree with TRBD1. The length of the CDR3 is 15 residues. After removal of 1 base from V and 5 bases from J, the junction contained 7 bases not matched to a gene. CDR1 MNHNS and CDR2 SASEGT come from the germline V gene. CDR3 protein: CASSEVEGARTEAFF. CDR3 coding DNA: TGTGCCAGCAGTGAAGTAGAGGGGGCGCGGACTGAAGCTTTCTTT.

The rearrangement uses TRBV2 and TRBJ2-2; no reliable D call. Per the germline V gene, CDR1 is SNHLY and CDR2 is FYNNEI. Trimming stripped 7 bases from V and 0 bases from J, with 3 bases between. The CDR3 is 12 amino acids. The CDR3 nucleotides are TGTGCCAGCAACACGAACACCGGGGAGCTGTTTTTT. This sequence encodes CASNTNTGELFF.